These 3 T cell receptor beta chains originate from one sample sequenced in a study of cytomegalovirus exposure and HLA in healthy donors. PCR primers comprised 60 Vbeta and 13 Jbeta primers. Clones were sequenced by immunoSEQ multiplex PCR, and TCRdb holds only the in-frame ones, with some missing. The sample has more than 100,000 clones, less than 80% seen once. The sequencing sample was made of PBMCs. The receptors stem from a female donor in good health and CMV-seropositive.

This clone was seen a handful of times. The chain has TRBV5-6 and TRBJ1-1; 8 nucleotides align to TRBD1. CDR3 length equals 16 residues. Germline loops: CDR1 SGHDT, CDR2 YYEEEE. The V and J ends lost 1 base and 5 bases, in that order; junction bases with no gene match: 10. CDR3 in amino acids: CASSLLTTGVGTEAFF. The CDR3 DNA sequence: TGTGCCAGCAGCTTGCTAACGACAGGGGTGGGGACTGAAGCTTTCTTT.

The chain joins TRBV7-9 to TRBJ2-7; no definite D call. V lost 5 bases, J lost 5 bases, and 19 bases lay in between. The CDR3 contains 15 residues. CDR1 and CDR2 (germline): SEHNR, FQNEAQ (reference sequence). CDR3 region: CASSPTFYPRNEQYF. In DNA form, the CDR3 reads TGTGCCAGCAGCCCGACTTTCTACCCCAGAAACGAGCAGTACTTC.

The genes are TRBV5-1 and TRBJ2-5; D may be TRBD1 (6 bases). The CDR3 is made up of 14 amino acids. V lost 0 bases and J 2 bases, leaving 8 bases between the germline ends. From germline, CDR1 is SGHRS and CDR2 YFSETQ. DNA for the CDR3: TGCGCCAGCAGCTTGGTACAGGGACAAGAGACCCAGTACTTC. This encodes CASSLVQGQETQYF.